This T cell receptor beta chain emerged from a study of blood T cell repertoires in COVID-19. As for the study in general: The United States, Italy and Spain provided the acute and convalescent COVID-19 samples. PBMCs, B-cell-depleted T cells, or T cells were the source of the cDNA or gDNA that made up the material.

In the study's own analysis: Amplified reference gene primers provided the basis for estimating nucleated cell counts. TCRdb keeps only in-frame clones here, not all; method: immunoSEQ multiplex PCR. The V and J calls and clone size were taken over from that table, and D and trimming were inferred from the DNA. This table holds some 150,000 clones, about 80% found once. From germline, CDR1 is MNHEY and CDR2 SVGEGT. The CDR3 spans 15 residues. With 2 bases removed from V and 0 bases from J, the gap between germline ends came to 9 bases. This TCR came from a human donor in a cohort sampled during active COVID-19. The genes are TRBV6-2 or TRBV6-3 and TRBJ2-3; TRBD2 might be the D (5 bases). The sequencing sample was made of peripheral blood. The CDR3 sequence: CASSYMRASTDTQYF. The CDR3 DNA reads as TGTGCCAGCAGTTACATGCGGGCTAGCACAGATACGCAGTATTTT.